The clone carrying this TCR beta chain appeared many times. Thyroid surgery had not been preceded by any treatment in any patient. TCRdb re-called clones from the PCR reads using MiXCR. The data show some 38,000 clones, with more than 15% seen just once and about a sixth held by the top ten. The sample originates from a study of metastatic and nonmetastatic thyroid tumors. Trimming cost V 7 bases and J 8 bases, with 14 bases left between them. The CDR3 is 12 residues long. Germline-derived CDR1 and CDR2 are MNHNS and SASEGT. Sequenced material: blood. The TCR was taken from a female donor with papillary thyroid cancer or a benign thyroid nodule (not recorded which). Some clones in this sample may be carry-over from other donors' samples. The V gene is TRBV6-1, the J gene TRBJ1-1; D may be TRBD1 (6 bases). CDR3: CASTRDGTEAFF. The CDR3 DNA reads as TGTGCCAGCACCAGGGATGGGACAGAAGCTTTCTTT.